This T cell receptor (beta chain) was profiled in a study of T cell responses to AZD1222 COVID-19 vaccine. Between the trimmed V and J ends, which lost 3 bases and 5 bases, there was a span of 10 bases. The CDR3 sequence is 13 residues long. Per the germline V gene, CDR1 is SQVTM and CDR2 is ANQGSEA. Only in-frame clones appear in the TCRdb table, and some are missing; sequencing was by immunoSEQ multiplex PCR. The data show about 150,000 clones, 87% seen once. Here the sequenced sample was peripheral blood, taken on day 0 of AZD1222 vaccination. This sequence was found in an adult in good health. The chain carries TRBV29-1 and TRBJ2-2; possibly TRBD2 for D (6 bases). The CDR3 protein is CSVDPAGTGELFF. The CDR3, as DNA: TGCAGCGTTGACCCGGCGGGGACCGGGGAGCTGTTTTTT.